Listed here are 5 T cell receptor beta chains from one sample, sequenced in a study of cytomegalovirus exposure and HLA in healthy donors. 13 Jbeta primers and 60 Vbeta primers were used for the PCR. Data came from immunoSEQ multiplex PCR; TCRdb stores just in-frame clones and leaves some out. This table holds some 150,000 clones, around 9.7% found once. Material: PBMCs. These receptors were obtained from a man aged 45-60 years in good health and CMV-seronegative.

This clone was detected a few times. V is TRBV7-2 and J is TRBJ2-2; TRBD1 matches at 8 bases. CDR3 length: 16 amino acids. The J segment lost 6 bases and the V segment lost 3 bases, leaving 9 bases of the junction unmatched. The germline V gene has CDR1 SGHTA and CDR2 FQGNSA. CDR3 loop: CASSLKTGARSGELFF. DNA for the CDR3: TGTGCCAGCAGCTTGAAGACAGGGGCTCGATCCGGGGAGCTGTTTTTT.

The V gene is TRBV5-1, the J gene TRBJ2-3, with 8 bases aligning to TRBD2. Trimming at V came to 0 bases and at J to 3 bases, leaving 3 bases not matched to a gene. CDR1 and CDR2 (germline): SGHRS, YFSETQ. This CDR3 has 15 amino acids. The CDR3 bases are TGCGCCAGCAGCTTGGCTAGCGGGTTTACAGATACGCAGTATTTT. It yields the protein CASSLASGFTDTQYF.

This clone was seen more than once but under ten times. J is TRBJ2-7 and V is TRBV19, with TRBD1 identical over 9 bases. V lost 0 bases to trimming and J lost 2 bases; unmatched junction nucleotides: 8. Germline V CDR1 and CDR2: LNHDA, SQIVND (reference sequence). This CDR3 comprises 17 residues. CDR3 protein: CASSIDGSGTGPYEQYF. As DNA, the CDR3 is TGTGCCAGTAGTATAGATGGGAGTGGGACAGGGCCCTACGAGCAGTACTTC.

The rearrangement uses TRBV4-2 and TRBJ1-2; 8 bases agree with TRBD1. The CDR3 contains 16 residues. Trimming removed 1 base from V and 5 bases from J; junction bases left unmatched: 9. Germline CDR1 reads LGHNA; CDR2 reads YNFKEQ. CDR3 sequence reads: CASSQGGTGRGYGYTF. DNA for the CDR3: TGTGCCAGCAGCCAAGGGGGGACAGGCAGGGGATATGGCTACACCTTC.

This clone has more than one count but fewer than ten. The chain carries TRBV6-5 and TRBJ2-1, with D possibly matching TRBD2 (5 bases). V lost 3 bases and J 0 bases, leaving 12 bases between the germline ends. CDR1 and CDR2 from the germline V gene are MNHEY and SVGAGI. CDR3 length: 16 amino acids. The CDR3 DNA sequence: TGTGCCAGCAGTTATGGAGGAACGAGCTCCTACAATGAGCAGTTCTTC. This encodes CASSYGGTSSYNEQFF.